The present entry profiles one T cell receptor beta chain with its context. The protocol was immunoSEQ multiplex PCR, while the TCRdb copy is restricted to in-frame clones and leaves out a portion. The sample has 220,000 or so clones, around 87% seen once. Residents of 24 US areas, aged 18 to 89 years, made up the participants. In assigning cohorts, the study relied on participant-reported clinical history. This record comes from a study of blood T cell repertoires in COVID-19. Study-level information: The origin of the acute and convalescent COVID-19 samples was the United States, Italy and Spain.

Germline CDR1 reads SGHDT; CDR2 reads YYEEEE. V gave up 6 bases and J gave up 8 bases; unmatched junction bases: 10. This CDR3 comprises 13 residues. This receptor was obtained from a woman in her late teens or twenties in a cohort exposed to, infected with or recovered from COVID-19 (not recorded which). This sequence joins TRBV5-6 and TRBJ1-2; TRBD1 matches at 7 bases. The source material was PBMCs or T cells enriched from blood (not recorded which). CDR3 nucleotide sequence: TGTGCCAGCACCCCGGGGCAGGGGGAAGGCTACACCTTC. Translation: CASTPGQGEGYTF.